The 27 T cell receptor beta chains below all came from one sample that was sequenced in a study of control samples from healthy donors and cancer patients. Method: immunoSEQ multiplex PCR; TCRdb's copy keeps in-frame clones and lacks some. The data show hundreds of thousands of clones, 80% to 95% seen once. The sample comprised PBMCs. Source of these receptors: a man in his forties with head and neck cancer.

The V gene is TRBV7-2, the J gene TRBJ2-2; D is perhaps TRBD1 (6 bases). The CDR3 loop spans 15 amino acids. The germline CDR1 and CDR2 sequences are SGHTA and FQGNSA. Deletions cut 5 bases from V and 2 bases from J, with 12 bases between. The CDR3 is CASSTDSSNTGELFF. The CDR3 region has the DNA TGTGCCAGCAGCACGGACAGTAGTAACACCGGGGAGCTGTTTTTT.

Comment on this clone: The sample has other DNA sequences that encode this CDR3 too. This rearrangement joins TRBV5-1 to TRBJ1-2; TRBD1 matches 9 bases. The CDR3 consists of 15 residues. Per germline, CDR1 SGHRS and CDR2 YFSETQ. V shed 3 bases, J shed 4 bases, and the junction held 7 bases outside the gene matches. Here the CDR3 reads CASSSQGASVYGYTF. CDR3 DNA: TGCGCCAGCAGCTCACAGGGGGCCTCAGTCTATGGCTACACCTTC.

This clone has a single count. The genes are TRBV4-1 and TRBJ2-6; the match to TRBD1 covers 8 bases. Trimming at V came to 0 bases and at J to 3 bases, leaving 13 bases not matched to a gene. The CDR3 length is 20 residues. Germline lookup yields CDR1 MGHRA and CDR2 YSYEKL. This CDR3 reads CASSQDLQGVLPRGANVLTF. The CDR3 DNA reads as TGCGCCAGCAGCCAAGATCTACAGGGGGTATTGCCTCGTGGGGCCAACGTCCTGACTTTC.

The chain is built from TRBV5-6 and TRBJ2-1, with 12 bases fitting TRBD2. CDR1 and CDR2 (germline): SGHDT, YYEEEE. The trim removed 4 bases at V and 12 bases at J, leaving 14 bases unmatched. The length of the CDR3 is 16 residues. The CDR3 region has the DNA TGTGCCAGCAGCCTAGGGTCGACTAGCGGGAGTGGAACGCAGTTCTTC. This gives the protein CASSLGSTSGSGTQFF.

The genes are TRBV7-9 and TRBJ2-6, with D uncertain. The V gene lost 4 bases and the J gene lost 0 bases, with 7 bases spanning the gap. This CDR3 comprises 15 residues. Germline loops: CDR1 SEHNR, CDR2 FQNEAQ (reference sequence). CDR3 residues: CASSSISSGANVLTF. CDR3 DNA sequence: TGTGCCAGCAGCTCCATTAGCTCTGGGGCCAACGTCCTGACTTTC.

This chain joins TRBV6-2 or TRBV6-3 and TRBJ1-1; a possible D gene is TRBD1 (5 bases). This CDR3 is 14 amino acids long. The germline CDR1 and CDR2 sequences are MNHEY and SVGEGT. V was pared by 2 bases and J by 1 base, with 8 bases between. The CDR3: CASSYGGGNTEAFF. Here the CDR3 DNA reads TGTGCCAGCAGTTACGGGGGAGGGAACACTGAAGCTTTCTTT.

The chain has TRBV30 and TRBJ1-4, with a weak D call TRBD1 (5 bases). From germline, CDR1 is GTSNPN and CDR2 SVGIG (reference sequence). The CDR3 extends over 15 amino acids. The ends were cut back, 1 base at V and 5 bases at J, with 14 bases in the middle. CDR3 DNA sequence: TGTGCCTGGAGTGCAGAAGGGGTCCCAAATGAAAAACTGTTTTTT. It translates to CAWSAEGVPNEKLFF.

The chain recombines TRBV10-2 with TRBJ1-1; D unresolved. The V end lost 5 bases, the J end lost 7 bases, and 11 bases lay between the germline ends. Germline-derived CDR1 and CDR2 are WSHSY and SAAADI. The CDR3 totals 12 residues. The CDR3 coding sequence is TGCGCCAGCAGTCTTAAGACGGATGAAGCTTTCTTT. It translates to CASSLKTDEAFF.

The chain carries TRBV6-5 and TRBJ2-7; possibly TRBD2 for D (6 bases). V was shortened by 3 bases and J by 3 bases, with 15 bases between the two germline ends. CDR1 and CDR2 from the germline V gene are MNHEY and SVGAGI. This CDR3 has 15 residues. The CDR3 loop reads CASSYWPSERYEQYF. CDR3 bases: TGTGCCAGCAGTTATTGGCCTAGCGAGCGCTACGAGCAGTACTTC.

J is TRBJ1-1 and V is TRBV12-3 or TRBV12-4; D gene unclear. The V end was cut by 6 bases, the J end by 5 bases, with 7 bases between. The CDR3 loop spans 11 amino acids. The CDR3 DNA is TGTGCCAGCAGAGACGGGACTGAAGCTTTCTTT. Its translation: CASRDGTEAFF.

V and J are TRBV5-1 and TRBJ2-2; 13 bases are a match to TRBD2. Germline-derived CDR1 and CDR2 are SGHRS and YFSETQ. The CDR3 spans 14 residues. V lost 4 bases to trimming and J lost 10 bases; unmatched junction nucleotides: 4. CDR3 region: CASSQGLAGTELFF. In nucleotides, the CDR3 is TGCGCCAGCAGCCAGGGACTAGCGGGAACGGAGCTGTTTTTT.

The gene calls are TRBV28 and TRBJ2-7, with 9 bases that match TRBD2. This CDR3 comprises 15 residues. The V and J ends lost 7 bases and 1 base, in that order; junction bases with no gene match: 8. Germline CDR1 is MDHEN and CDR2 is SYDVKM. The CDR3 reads CASIPGLAPSYEQYF. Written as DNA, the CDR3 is TGTGCCAGCATCCCAGGACTAGCGCCTTCCTACGAGCAGTACTTC. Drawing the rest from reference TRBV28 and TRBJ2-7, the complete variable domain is DVKVTQSSRYLVKRTGEKVFLECVQDMDHENMFWYRQDPGLGLRLIYFSYDVKMKEKGDIPEGYSVSREKKERFSLILESASTNQTSMYLCASIPGLAPSYEQYFGPGTRLTVT.

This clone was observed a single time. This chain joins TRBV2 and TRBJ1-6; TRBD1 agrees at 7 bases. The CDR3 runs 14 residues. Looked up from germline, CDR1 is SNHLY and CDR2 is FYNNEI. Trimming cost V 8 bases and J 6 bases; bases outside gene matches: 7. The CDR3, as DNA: TGTGCCAGCGCACGACAGGGAGGTAATTCACCCCTCCACTTT. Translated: CASARQGGNSPLHF.

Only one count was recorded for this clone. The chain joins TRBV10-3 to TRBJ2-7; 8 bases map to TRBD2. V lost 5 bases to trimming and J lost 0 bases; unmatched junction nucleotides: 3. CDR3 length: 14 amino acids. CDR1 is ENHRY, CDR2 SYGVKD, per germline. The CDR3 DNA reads TGTGCCATCAGTTCCGCGGGGGGCTCCTACGAGCAGTACTTC. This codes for CAISSAGGSYEQYF.

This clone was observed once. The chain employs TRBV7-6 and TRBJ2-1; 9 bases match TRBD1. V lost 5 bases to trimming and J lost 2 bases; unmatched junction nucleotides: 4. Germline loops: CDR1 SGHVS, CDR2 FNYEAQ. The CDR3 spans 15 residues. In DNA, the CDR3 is TGTGCCAGCAGCCGAGGGACAGGGACCTACAATGAGCAGTTCTTC. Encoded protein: CASSRGTGTYNEQFF. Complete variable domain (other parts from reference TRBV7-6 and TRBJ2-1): GAGVSQSPRYKVTKRGQDVALRCDPISGHVSLYWYRQALGQGPEFLTYFNYEAQQDKSGLPNDRFSAERPEGSISTLTIQRTEQRDSAMYRCASSRGTGTYNEQFFGPGTRLTVL.

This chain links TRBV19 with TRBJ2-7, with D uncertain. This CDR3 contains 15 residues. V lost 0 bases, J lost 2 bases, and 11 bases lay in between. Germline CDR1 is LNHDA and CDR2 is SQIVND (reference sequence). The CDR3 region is CASSIDSDLPYEQYF. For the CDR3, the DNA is TGTGCCAGTAGTATAGATTCCGACTTACCCTACGAGCAGTACTTC.

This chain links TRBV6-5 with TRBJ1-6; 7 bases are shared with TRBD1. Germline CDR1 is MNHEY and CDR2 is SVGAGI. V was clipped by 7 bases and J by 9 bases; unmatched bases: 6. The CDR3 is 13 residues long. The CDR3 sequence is CASKGGQPSPLHF. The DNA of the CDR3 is TGTGCCAGCAAGGGGGGACAGCCTTCACCCCTCCACTTT.

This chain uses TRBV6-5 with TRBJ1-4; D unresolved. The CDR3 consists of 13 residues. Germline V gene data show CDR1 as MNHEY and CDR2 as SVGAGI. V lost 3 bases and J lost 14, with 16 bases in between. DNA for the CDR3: TGTGCCAGCAGTTATGGGCCATGGGAGAGGCTGTTTTTT. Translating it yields CASSYGPWERLFF.

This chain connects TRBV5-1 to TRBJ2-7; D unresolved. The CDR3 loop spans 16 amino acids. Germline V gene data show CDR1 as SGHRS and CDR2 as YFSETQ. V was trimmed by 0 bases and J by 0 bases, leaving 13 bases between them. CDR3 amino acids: CASSLVWQTSSYEQYF. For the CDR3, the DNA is TGCGCCAGCAGCTTGGTTTGGCAGACGAGCTCCTACGAGCAGTACTTC.

CDR3 sequence: CSVDRGLFSTF. The DNA for the CDR3 is TGCAGCGTGGACAGGGGGCTGTTCTCCACCTTC. V gene TRBV29-1 combines with J gene TRBJ1-2; 11 bases agree with TRBD1. The V and J ends lost 6 bases and 13 bases, in that order; junction bases with no gene match: 7. This CDR3 comprises 11 residues. Germline CDR1 and CDR2: SQVTM and ANQGSEA.

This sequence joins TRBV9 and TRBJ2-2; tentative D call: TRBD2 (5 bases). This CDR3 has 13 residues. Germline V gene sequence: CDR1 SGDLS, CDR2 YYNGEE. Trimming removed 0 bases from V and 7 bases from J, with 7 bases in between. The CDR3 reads CASSVAGNGELFF. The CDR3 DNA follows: TGTGCCAGCAGCGTAGCGGGGAACGGGGAGCTGTTTTTT.

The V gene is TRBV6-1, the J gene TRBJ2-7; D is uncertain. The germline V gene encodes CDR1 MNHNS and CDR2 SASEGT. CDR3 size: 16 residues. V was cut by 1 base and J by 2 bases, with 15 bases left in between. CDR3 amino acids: CASSEGPQPGPYEQYF. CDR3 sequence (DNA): TGTGCCAGCAGTGAAGGTCCCCAACCGGGCCCCTACGAGCAGTACTTC.

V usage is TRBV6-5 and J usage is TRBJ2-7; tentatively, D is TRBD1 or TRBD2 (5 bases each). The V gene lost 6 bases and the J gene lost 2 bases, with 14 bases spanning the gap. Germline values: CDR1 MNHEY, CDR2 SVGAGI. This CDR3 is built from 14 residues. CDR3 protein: CASRLRTGPYEQYF. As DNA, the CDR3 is TGTGCCAGCAGATTGAGGACGGGGCCCTACGAGCAGTACTTC.

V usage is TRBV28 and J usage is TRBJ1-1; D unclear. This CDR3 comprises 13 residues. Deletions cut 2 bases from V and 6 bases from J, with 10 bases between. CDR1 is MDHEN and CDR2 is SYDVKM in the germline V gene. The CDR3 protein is CASSLRTIAEAFF. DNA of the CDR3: TGTGCCAGCAGTTTAAGAACAATTGCTGAAGCTTTCTTT.

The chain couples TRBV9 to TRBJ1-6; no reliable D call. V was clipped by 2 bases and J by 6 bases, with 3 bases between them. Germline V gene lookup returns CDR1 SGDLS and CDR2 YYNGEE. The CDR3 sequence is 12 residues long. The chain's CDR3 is CASSVTNSPLHF. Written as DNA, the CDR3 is TGTGCCAGCAGCGTTACTAATTCACCCCTCCACTTT.

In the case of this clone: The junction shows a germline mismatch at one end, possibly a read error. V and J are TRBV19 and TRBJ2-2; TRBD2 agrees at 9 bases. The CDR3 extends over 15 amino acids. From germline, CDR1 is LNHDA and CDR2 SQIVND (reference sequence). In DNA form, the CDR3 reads TGTGCGAGTAGAGGGCTAGCGGGAATAACCGGGGAGCTGTTTTTT. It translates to CASRGLAGITGELFF. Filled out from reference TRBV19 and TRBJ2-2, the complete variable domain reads DGGITQSPKYLFRKEGQNVTLSCEQNLNHDAMYWYRQDPGQGLRLIYYSQIVNDFQKGDIAEGYSVSREKKESFPLTVTSAQKNPTAFYLCASRGLAGITGELFFGEGSRLTVL.

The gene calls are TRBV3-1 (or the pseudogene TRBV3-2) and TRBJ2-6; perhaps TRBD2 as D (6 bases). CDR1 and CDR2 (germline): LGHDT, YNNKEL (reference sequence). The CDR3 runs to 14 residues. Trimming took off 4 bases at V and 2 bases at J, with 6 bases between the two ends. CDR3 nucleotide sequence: TGTGCCAGCAGCCCGGGGGCTGGGGCCAACGTCCTGACTTTC. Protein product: CASSPGAGANVLTF.